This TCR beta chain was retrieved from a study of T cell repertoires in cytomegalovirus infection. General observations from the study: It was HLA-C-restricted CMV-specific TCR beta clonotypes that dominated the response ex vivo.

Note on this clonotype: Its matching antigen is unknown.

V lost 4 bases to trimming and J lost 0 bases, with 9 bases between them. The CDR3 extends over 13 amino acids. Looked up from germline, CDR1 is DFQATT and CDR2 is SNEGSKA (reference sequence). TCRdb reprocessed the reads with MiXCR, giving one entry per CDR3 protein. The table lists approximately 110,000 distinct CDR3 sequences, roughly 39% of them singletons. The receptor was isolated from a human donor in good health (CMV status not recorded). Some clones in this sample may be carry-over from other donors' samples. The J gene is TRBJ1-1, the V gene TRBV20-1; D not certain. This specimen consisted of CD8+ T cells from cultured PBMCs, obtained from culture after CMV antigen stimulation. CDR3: CSAILAMNTEAFF. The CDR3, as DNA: TGCAGTGCTATCTTAGCCATGAACACTGAAGCTTTCTTT.